Following are 17 T cell receptor beta chains from one sample sequenced in a study of spatial heterogeneity in lung cancer. Study observations and caveats: The study found that expanded intratumoral alpha and beta TCR counts tracked tumor mutation counts.

This sample's time point: sample taken at primary tumor resection. Their cognate antigens are unknown. MiXCR, applied by TCRdb to the 5' RACE reads, yields one record per CDR3 protein. The sample includes roughly 15,000 distinct CDR3 sequences, roughly 7.3% of them seen just once. Sample: lung tumor tissue, taken at surgery. The source of these receptors is a male donor with early-stage non-small cell lung cancer.

This clonotype was found many times. This sequence joins TRBV5-4 and TRBJ2-5, with D perhaps TRBD1 (7 bases). CDR1 is SGHNT and CDR2 is YYREEE in the germline V gene (reference sequence). V lost 0 bases and J lost 4, with 22 bases in between. There are 18 residues in the CDR3. DNA for the CDR3: TGTGCCAGCAGCTTGGCCTGGGCGGGGCGGGGACAGTTAGAGACCCAGTACTTC. Translating it yields CASSLAWAGRGQLETQYF.

This clonotype was recorded many times. V usage is TRBV20-1 and J usage is TRBJ1-1; D ambiguous. V was pared by 3 bases and J by 1 base, with 3 bases between. The CDR3 totals 11 residues. Germline-derived CDR1 and CDR2 are DFQATT and SNEGSKA (reference sequence). CDR3 DNA sequence: TGCAGTGCTAGCCAGAACACTGAAGCTTTCTTT. This translates into CSASQNTEAFF.

This sequence joins TRBV7-2 and TRBJ1-3, with TRBD1 identical over 9 bases. This CDR3 comprises 20 residues. CDR1 SGHTA and CDR2 FQGNSA come from the germline V gene. The V gene end was trimmed by 5 bases and the J gene end by 8 bases; junction bases not matched to a gene: 25. CDR3 residues: CASSLARDRADPALSDTIYF. CDR3 bases: TGTGCCAGCAGCCTCGCCCGGGACAGGGCCGACCCTGCGTTATCGGACACCATATATTTT.

This clonotype has at least ten counts. The CDR3 DNA sequence: TGTGCCAGCAGCGTAAGTGGGAACACAGATACGCAGTATTTT. Protein sequence: CASSVSGNTDTQYF. The rearrangement joins TRBV9 to TRBJ2-3; D gene ambiguous. The CDR3 spans 14 residues. In germline, CDR1 is SGDLS, CDR2 YYNGEE. Deletions cut 1 base from V and 2 bases from J, with 8 bases between.

This clonotype was seen repeatedly, ten times or more. The CDR3 region has the DNA TGTGCCACCAGCAGAACAGGGGTTGCTGGGGCCAACGTCCTGACTTTC. Translated: CATSRTGVAGANVLTF. This chain links TRBV15 with TRBJ2-6; TRBD1 agrees at 7 bases. This CDR3 has 16 residues. CDR1 LNHNV and CDR2 YYDKDF come from the germline V gene (reference sequence). J was trimmed by 2 bases and V by 2 bases; bases with no gene match: 3.

At least ten counts were recorded for this clonotype. V usage is TRBV20-1 and J usage is TRBJ2-5, with TRBD2 matching over 11 bases. CDR1 is DFQATT and CDR2 is SNEGSKA in the germline V gene (reference sequence). CDR3 size: 14 residues. V gave up 5 bases and J gave up 7 bases; unmatched junction bases: 9. CDR3 DNA sequence: TGCAGTGCTGAGACTAGCGGGGATACAGGGACCCAGTACTTC. Amino acid sequence: CSAETSGDTGTQYF.

This clonotype has a handful of counts. The chain recombines TRBV20-1 with TRBJ2-7, with TRBD2 matching over 10 bases. The CDR3 totals 13 residues. CDR1 is DFQATT and CDR2 is SNEGSKA in the germline V gene (reference sequence). V lost 5 bases and J lost 4; bases outside the gene matches: 5. In DNA, the CDR3 is TGCAGTGCTTCCGTAGCGGGGGGATACGAGCAGTACGTC. It specifies CSASVAGGYEQYV.

There are a few counts of this clonotype. The rearrangement uses TRBV7-9 and TRBJ2-3; 7 bases line up with TRBD1. Germline values: CDR1 SEHNR, CDR2 FQNEAQ (reference sequence). J lost 4 bases, V lost 2 bases, and 12 bases had no gene match. The CDR3 consists of 17 residues. CDR3 in DNA: TGTGCCAGCAGCTTAAGGCCGAACGGCCAGGGGGCAGATACGCAGTATTTT. Protein sequence: CASSLRPNGQGADTQYF.

This clonotype is classed as medium-sized. J is TRBJ2-3 and V is TRBV5-1; D is unclear. The CDR3 runs to 14 residues. The germline V and J ends were trimmed by 5 bases and 1 base, with 11 bases remaining between them. The germline V gene encodes CDR1 SGHRS and CDR2 YFSETQ. DNA for the CDR3: TGCGCCAGCAGTACGACGGCGGGCACAGATACGCAGTATTTT. Translating it yields CASSTTAGTDTQYF.

This clonotype was observed once. V usage is TRBV5-1 and J usage is TRBJ2-3; 11 positions match TRBD2. Germline CDR1 and CDR2: SGHRS and YFSETQ. The V and J ends lost 0 bases and 3 bases, in that order; junction bases with no gene match: 3. This CDR3 has 16 residues. The CDR3 here is CASSLETSGSTDTQYF. CDR3 nucleotides: TGCGCCAGCAGCTTGGAAACTAGCGGGAGTACAGATACGCAGTATTTT.

The sample holds a few counts of this clonotype. This rearrangement joins TRBV20-1 to TRBJ2-1; D call uncertain. The CDR3 is made up of 14 amino acids. The V end was cut by 5 bases, the J end by 0 bases, with 11 bases between. Germline V CDR1 and CDR2: DFQATT, SNEGSKA (reference sequence). The CDR3: CSAEEESSYNEQFF. The DNA for the CDR3 is TGCAGTGCTGAAGAGGAAAGCTCCTACAATGAGCAGTTCTTC.

This clonotype turned up a few times. The gene calls are TRBV20-1 and TRBJ2-5; 10 bases map to TRBD1. The CDR3 is made up of 14 amino acids. The V gene's germline CDR1 is DFQATT and CDR2 SNEGSKA (reference sequence). V trimming: 3 bases; J trimming: 1 base; junction bases outside the gene matches: 2. CDR3 sequence (DNA): TGCAGTGCTAGGACAGGGGGCGGCCAAGAGACCCAGTACTTC. Translated: CSARTGGGQETQYF.

The chain carries TRBV5-4 and TRBJ2-3; TRBD2 is a possible D gene (6 bases). The CDR3 has 15 amino acids. V lost 4 bases to trimming and J lost 2 bases, with 14 bases between them. Germline-derived CDR1 and CDR2 are SGHNT and YYREEE (reference sequence). This CDR3 reads CASSDSSSVTDTQYF. DNA of the CDR3: TGTGCCAGCAGCGACTCGTCTAGCGTCACAGATACGCAGTATTTT.

This clonotype was observed at least ten times. V and J are TRBV29-1 and TRBJ2-6; D not resolved. The CDR3 totals 15 residues. Trimming took 6 bases from V and 0 from J, leaving 12 bases between them. Germline values: CDR1 SQVTM, CDR2 ANQGSEA. The CDR3 here is CSVALLSSGANVLTF. In DNA, the CDR3 is TGCAGCGTGGCTCTTTTGAGCTCTGGGGCCAACGTCCTGACTTTC.

This clonotype appeared a few times. V gene TRBV24-1 combines with J gene TRBJ2-3; D gene uncertain. Trimming removed 1 base at V and 0 bases at J, with 4 bases between. CDR1 is KGHDR and CDR2 is SFDVKD in the germline V gene. The CDR3 length is 14 residues. For the CDR3, the DNA is TGTGCCACCAGTGATTTCCCCAGCACAGATACGCAGTATTTT. It encodes CATSDFPSTDTQYF.

This chain uses TRBV15 with TRBJ2-1, with TRBD2 matching 14 bases. Trimming took 4 bases from V and 10 from J; bases not matched to a gene: 9. This CDR3 has 16 residues. Germline V CDR1 and CDR2: LNHNV, YYDKDF (reference sequence). The CDR3 loop reads CATSISGTSGGREQFF. Written as DNA, the CDR3 is TGTGCCACCAGCATCTCCGGGACTAGCGGGGGAAGGGAGCAGTTCTTC.

This clonotype showed up many times. V gene TRBV19 combines with J gene TRBJ2-2; D is unclear. With 3 bases removed from V and 6 bases from J, the gap between germline ends came to 11 bases. The CDR3 contains 14 residues. CDR1 is LNHDA and CDR2 is SQIVND in the germline V gene (reference sequence). The CDR3 spells CASSIAGGPGELFF. In DNA form, the CDR3 reads TGTGCCAGTAGTATCGCCGGTGGCCCCGGGGAGCTGTTTTTT.